This T cell receptor (beta chain) comes out of a study of shared clonotypes between healthy human individuals. Looking at the study overall: Each donor had three CD4 naive, three CD4 memory, two CD8 naive and one CD8 memory plate.

Study outcomes and limitations: Richness estimates generally favored naive over memory subsets. Roughly 4.7% was the fraction of naive CD4 clonotypes found shared across a few donors. An expected dependence of interdonor clonotype sharing on sequencing depth was noted.

In regard to this clone: Its antigen is undetermined.

Repertoires were generated with immunoSEQ multiplex PCR, while TCRdb's copy carries only in-frame clones and drops some. This sample has fewer than 3 million clones, with 92% found just once. Germline lookup yields CDR1 SGHVS and CDR2 FQNEAQ. Trimming took off 5 bases at V and 1 base at J, with 21 bases between the two ends. The CDR3 spans 18 residues. This sequence originates from a man younger than 35 in good health. Some clones in this sample may be carry-over from other donors' samples. The source material was naive CD4+ T cells from PBMCs. The subset: CD45RA+ positively selected. The chain joins TRBV7-8 to TRBJ2-4; perhaps TRBD1 as D (7 bases). CDR3 residues: CASSPLFLSGGAKNIQYF. In DNA form, the CDR3 reads TGTGCCAGCAGCCCATTATTTTTATCAGGGGGGGCCAAAAACATTCAGTACTTC.